These T cell receptor beta chains were read from a single sample in a study of blood T cell repertoires in COVID-19. Generated by immunoSEQ multiplex PCR, the TCRdb table keeps only in-frame clones and is missing some. The table includes about 350,000 clones, approximately 86% detected once. The sequencing input was peripheral blood. The receptors derive from a man aged 30 to 45 with COVID-19, enrolled during active disease. Both conserved end residues are part of each CDR3. D genes are given only for firm matches. Where a row states a size, it is once, few, many or the class of an expanded clone; other rows omit it.

v_call: TRBV5-1; clone_size: .; d_call: TRBD1; j_call: TRBJ2-1; cdr3_aa: CASSTTGAFSYNEQFF; cdr3_nt: TGCGCCAGCAGCACCACAGGGGCCTTCTCCTACAATGAGCAGTTCTTC
v_call: TRBV5-1; clone_size: .; d_call: .; j_call: TRBJ1-6; cdr3_aa: CASSLTGQENSPLHF; cdr3_nt: TGCGCCAGCAGCTTAACAGGGCAGGAGAATTCACCCCTCCACTTT
v_call: TRBV6-5; clone_size: .; d_call: TRBD2; j_call: TRBJ2-3; cdr3_aa: CASRTSGGGDTQYF; cdr3_nt: TGTGCCAGCCGGACTAGCGGGGGGGGAGATACGCAGTATTTT
v_call: TRBV5-1; clone_size: once; d_call: TRBD2; j_call: TRBJ2-7; cdr3_aa: CASSRTPTSGNYEQYF; cdr3_nt: TGCGCCAGCAGCCGCACCCCGACTAGCGGGAACTACGAGCAGTACTTC
v_call: TRBV27; clone_size: .; d_call: .; j_call: TRBJ1-5; cdr3_aa: CASSLRGTKNQPQHF; cdr3_nt: TGTGCCAGCAGTTTAAGAGGGACAAAGAATCAGCCCCAGCATTTT
v_call: TRBV29-1; clone_size: .; d_call: .; j_call: TRBJ1-2; cdr3_aa: CSVDPRELKFYGYTF; cdr3_nt: TGCAGCGTTGATCCTCGAGAACTGAAATTCTATGGCTACACCTTC
v_call: TRBV28; clone_size: .; d_call: .; j_call: TRBJ2-1; cdr3_aa: CASSSAGSRNEQFF; cdr3_nt: TGTGCCAGCAGTTCCGCCGGGAGTCGGAACGAGCAGTTCTTC
v_call: TRBV5-5; clone_size: .; d_call: TRBD2; j_call: TRBJ2-7; cdr3_aa: CASSLGLAGFNEQYF; cdr3_nt: TGTGCCAGCAGCTTGGGACTAGCGGGCTTCAACGAGCAGTACTTC
v_call: TRBV10-2; clone_size: .; d_call: .; j_call: TRBJ1-4; cdr3_aa: CASSESPGVNEKLFF; cdr3_nt: TGCGCCAGCAGTGAGTCGCCCGGGGTTAATGAAAAACTGTTTTTT
v_call: TRBV18; clone_size: .; d_call: .; j_call: TRBJ2-1; cdr3_aa: CASSLGLGSYNEQFF; cdr3_nt: TGTGCCAGCTCACTCGGACTGGGATCCTACAATGAGCAGTTCTTC
v_call: TRBV11-2; clone_size: .; d_call: TRBD1; j_call: TRBJ2-5; cdr3_aa: CASSSRPQGAGETQYF; cdr3_nt: TGTGCCAGCAGCTCTCGCCCTCAGGGGGCAGGGGAGACCCAGTACTTC
v_call: TRBV5-1; clone_size: .; d_call: TRBD2; j_call: TRBJ2-3; cdr3_aa: CASSGFLGGRAPTDTQYF; cdr3_nt: TGCGCCAGCAGCGGATTTTTGGGCGGGAGGGCCCCCACAGATACGCAGTATTTT
v_call: TRBV9; clone_size: .; d_call: .; j_call: TRBJ2-1; cdr3_aa: CASSVVIDSPSEQFF; cdr3_nt: TGTGCCAGCAGCGTAGTGATAGACTCGCCCAGTGAGCAGTTCTTC
v_call: TRBV19; clone_size: .; d_call: TRBD1; j_call: TRBJ1-1; cdr3_aa: CASSTRGQQKEAFF; cdr3_nt: TGTGCCAGTAGCACCCGGGGACAGCAAAAGGAAGCTTTCTTT
v_call: TRBV11-2; clone_size: .; d_call: TRBD2; j_call: TRBJ2-1; cdr3_aa: CASSLGGGDNEQFF; cdr3_nt: TGTGCCAGCAGCTTAGGCGGGGGGGACAATGAGCAGTTCTTC
v_call: TRBV18; clone_size: .; d_call: TRBD1; j_call: TRBJ1-5; cdr3_aa: CASSPNRGPNQPQHF; cdr3_nt: TGTGCCAGCTCACCTAACAGGGGGCCCAATCAGCCCCAGCATTTT
v_call: TRBV27; clone_size: .; d_call: .; j_call: TRBJ1-3; cdr3_aa: CASTSWGAGNTIYF; cdr3_nt: TGTGCCAGCACCTCCTGGGGGGCTGGAAACACCATATATTTT
v_call: TRBV4-1; clone_size: once; d_call: .; j_call: TRBJ2-5; cdr3_aa: CASSQPGEGTQYF; cdr3_nt: TGCGCCAGCAGCCAACCAGGGGAGGGGACCCAGTACTTC
v_call: TRBV29-1; clone_size: once; d_call: .; j_call: TRBJ2-7; cdr3_aa: CSVESVRGESYEQYF; cdr3_nt: TGCAGCGTTGAATCTGTCAGGGGCGAGTCCTACGAGCAGTACTTC
v_call: TRBV6-6; clone_size: .; d_call: TRBD1; j_call: TRBJ1-3; cdr3_aa: CASSPQGAGGNTIYF; cdr3_nt: TGTGCCAGCAGCCCACAGGGGGCTGGCGGAAACACCATATATTTT